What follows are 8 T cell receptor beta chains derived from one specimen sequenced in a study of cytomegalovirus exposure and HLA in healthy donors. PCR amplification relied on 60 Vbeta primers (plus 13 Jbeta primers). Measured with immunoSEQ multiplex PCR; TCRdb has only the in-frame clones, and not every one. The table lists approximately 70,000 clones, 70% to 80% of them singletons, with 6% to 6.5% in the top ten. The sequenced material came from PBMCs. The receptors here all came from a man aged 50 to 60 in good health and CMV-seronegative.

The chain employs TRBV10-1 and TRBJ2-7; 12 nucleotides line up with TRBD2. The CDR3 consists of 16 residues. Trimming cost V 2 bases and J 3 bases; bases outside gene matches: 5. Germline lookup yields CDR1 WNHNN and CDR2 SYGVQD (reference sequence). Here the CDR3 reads CASSEPLLAGGYEQYV. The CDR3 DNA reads TGCGCCAGCAGTGAGCCCTTACTAGCGGGGGGCTACGAGCAGTACGTC.

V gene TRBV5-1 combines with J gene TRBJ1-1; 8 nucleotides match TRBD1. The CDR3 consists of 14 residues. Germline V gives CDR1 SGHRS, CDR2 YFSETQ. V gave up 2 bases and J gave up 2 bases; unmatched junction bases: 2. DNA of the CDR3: TGCGCCAGCAGCTTTTCAGGGGGCAACACTGAAGCTTTCTTT. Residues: CASSFSGGNTEAFF.

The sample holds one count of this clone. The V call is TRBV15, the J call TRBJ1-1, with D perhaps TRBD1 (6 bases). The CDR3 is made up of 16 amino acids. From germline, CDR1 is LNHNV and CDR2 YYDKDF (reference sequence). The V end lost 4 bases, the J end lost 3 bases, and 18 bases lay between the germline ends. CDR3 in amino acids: CATSKHRAPGDTEAFF. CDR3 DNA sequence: TGTGCCACCAGCAAACACAGGGCCCCGGGCGACACTGAAGCTTTCTTT.

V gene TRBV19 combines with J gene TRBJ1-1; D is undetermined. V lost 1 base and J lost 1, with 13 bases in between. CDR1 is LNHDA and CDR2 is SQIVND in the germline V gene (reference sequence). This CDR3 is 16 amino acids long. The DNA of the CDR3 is TGTGCCAGTAGTATAGTCCGGCCTCCTAGGAACACTGAAGCTTTCTTT. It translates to CASSIVRPPRNTEAFF.

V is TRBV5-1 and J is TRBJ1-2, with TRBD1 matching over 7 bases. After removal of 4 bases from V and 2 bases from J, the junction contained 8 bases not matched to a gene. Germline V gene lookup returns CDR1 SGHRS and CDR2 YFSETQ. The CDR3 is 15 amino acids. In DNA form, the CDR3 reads TGCGCCAGCAGCGCCCCGGACAGGCTAAACTATGGCTACACCTTC. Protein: CASSAPDRLNYGYTF.

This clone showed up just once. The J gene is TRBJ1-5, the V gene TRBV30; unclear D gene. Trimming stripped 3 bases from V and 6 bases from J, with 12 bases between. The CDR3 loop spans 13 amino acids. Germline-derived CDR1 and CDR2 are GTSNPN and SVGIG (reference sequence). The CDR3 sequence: CAWSGGVGQPQHF. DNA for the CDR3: TGTGCCTGGAGCGGCGGGGTCGGTCAGCCCCAGCATTTT.

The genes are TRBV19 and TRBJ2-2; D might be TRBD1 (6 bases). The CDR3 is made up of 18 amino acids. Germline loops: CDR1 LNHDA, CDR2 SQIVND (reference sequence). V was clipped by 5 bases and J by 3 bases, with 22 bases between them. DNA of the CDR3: TGTGCCAGTAGTCATCTTCAGGGGTGGCCCCAGGACACCGGGGAGCTGTTTTTT. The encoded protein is CASSHLQGWPQDTGELFF.

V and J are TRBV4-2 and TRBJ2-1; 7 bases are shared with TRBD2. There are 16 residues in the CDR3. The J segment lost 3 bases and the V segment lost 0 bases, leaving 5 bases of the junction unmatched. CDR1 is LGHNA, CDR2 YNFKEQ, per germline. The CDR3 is CASSQEGLTNYNEQFF. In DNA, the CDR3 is TGTGCCAGCAGCCAAGAGGGACTAACTAACTACAATGAGCAGTTCTTC.